The entry that follows covers one T cell receptor (beta chain) sequence. The length of the CDR3 is 13 residues. CDR1 is LNHDA and CDR2 is SQIVND in the germline V gene (reference sequence). V was clipped by 4 bases and J by 4 bases, with 11 bases between them. Seattle enrolled patients during active infection and tracked them longitudinally. In the original analysis: The authors estimated nucleated cell counts from reference gene primer amplification. Using immunoSEQ multiplex PCR, the repertoire was profiled, and TCRdb retains in-frame clones only, with some absent. For V, J and clone size, that table is used; D and trimming come from the DNA. The sample has 350,000 to 450,000 clones, approximately 87% seen once. The sample is drawn from a study of blood T cell repertoires in COVID-19. Study-wide background: Samples of COVID-19 (acute and convalescent) were obtained from the United States, Italy and Spain. Sample material is recorded as cDNA or gDNA derived from T cells, B-cell-depleted T cells, or PBMCs.

This rearrangement joins TRBV19 to TRBJ2-7; a weak D match, TRBD1 (5 bases). The source of this sequence is a woman in her sixties with COVID-19, enrolled during active disease. Input material: peripheral blood. The CDR3 reads CASSRAGLYEQYF. The CDR3 region has the DNA TGTGCCAGTAGTAGGGCAGGGCTTTACGAGCAGTACTTC.